The clone carrying this T cell receptor (beta chain) showed up many times. The target antigen is unknown. TCR beta CDR3 amplification used RNA transcripts. Second-round multiplex PCR came after first-round RT-PCR with HTBI primers. TCRdb analysed the multiplex PCR reads with MiXCR anew, one entry per CDR3 protein. The table lists under 200,000 distinct CDR3 sequences, less than 45% of them singletons. This CDR3 is 14 amino acids long. Unmatched junction bases numbered 8, after V lost 3 bases and J lost 7 bases. From germline, CDR1 is MDHEN and CDR2 SYDVKM. Sampling less than 13 ml of fresh peripheral blood provided the PBMCs. The sample belongs to a study of Graves' ophthalmopathy and Graves' hyperthyroidism. General study points: Most thyroid clonotypes with frequency above 0.001 were detected in blood too.

This clonotype was obtained from a woman aged 40-49 years with Graves' ophthalmopathy. The specimen was peripheral blood. This rearrangement joins TRBV28 to TRBJ2-5, with TRBD2 matching over 7 bases. CDR3 in amino acids: CASSLVGTGGTQYF. In nucleotides, the CDR3 is TGTGCCAGCAGTTTGGTTGGGACGGGGGGGACCCAGTACTTC.